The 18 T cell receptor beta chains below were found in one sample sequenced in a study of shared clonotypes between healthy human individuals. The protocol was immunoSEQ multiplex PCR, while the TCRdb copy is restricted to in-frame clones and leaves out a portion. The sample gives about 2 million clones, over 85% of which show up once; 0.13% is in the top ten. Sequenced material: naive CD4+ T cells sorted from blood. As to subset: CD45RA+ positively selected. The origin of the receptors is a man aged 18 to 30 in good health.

CDR3 DNA sequence: TGTGCCAGTAGTCCCCTGGGGATCTCTGGAAACACCATATATTTT. It is translated as CASSPLGISGNTIYF. This rearrangement joins TRBV19 to TRBJ1-3; D uncertain. The V gene lost 5 bases and the J gene lost 0 bases, with 11 bases spanning the gap. The CDR3 spans 15 residues. Germline loops: CDR1 LNHDA, CDR2 SQIVND (reference sequence).

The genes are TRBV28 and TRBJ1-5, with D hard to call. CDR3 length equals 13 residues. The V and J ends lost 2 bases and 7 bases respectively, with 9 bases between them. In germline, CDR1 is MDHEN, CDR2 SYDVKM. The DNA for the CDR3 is TGTGCCAGCAGTTTAGGGAGCTGGCAGCCCCAGCATTTT. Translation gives CASSLGSWQPQHF.

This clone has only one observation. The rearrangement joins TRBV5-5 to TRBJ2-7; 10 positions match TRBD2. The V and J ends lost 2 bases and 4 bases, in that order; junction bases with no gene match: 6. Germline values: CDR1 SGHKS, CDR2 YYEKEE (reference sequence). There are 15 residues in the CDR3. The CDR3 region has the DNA TGTGCCAGCAGCTTAGGAGCGGGAGGGAGTTACGAGCAGTACTTC. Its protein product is CASSLGAGGSYEQYF.

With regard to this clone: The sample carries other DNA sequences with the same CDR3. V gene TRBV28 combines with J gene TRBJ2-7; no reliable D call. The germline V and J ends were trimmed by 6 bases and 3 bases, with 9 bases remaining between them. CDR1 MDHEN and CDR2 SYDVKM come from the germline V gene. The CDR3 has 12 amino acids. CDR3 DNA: TGTGCCAGCAGCCTGGGCAGCTACGAGCAGTACTTC. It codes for CASSLGSYEQYF.

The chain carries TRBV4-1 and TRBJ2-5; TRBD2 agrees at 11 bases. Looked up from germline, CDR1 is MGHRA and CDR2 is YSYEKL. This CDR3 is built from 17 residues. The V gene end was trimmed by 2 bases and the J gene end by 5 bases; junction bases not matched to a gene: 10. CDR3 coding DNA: TGCGCCAGCAGCCAACCAACTAGCGGGGGTTTTAGGGAGACCCAGTACTTC. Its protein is CASSQPTSGGFRETQYF.

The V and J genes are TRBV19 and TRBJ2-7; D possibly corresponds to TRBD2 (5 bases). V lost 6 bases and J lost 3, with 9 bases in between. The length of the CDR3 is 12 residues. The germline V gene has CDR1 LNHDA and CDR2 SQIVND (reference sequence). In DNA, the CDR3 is TGTGCCAGTAGACAAGAGGGCTACGAGCAGTACTTC. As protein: CASRQEGYEQYF. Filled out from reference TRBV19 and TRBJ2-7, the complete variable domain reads DGGITQSPKYLFRKEGQNVTLSCEQNLNHDAMYWYRQDPGQGLRLIYYSQIVNDFQKGDIAEGYSVSREKKESFPLTVTSAQKNPTAFYLCASRQEGYEQYFGPGTRLTVT.

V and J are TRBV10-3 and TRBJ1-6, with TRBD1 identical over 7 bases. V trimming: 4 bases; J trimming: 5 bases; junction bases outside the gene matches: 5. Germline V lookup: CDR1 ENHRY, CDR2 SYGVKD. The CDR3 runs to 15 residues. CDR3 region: CAISVGTVNNSPLHF. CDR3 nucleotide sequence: TGTGCCATCAGTGTTGGGACAGTCAATAATTCACCCCTCCACTTT.

CDR3 bases: TGTGCCTGGAGTGCCCAAATAGGGGGCAAGCGCAACACTGAAGCTTTCTTT. It specifies CAWSAQIGGKRNTEAFF. The chain links TRBV30 to TRBJ1-1; 7 nucleotides align to TRBD1. Germline V lookup: CDR1 GTSNPN, CDR2 SVGIG (reference sequence). V lost 1 base, J lost 2 bases, and 13 bases stayed unmatched. The CDR3 is 17 residues long.

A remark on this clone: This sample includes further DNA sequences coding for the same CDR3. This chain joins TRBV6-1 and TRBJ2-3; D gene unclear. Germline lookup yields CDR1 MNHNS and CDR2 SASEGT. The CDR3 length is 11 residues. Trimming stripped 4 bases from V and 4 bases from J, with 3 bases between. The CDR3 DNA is TGTGCCAGCAGTGTGTCAGATACGCAGTATTTT. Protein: CASSVSDTQYF.

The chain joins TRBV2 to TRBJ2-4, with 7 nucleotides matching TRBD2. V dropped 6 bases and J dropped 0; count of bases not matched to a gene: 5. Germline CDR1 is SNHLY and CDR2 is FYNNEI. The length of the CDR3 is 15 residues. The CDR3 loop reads CASSASGVAKNIQYF. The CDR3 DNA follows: TGTGCCAGCAGCGCTAGCGGAGTAGCCAAAAACATTCAGTACTTC.

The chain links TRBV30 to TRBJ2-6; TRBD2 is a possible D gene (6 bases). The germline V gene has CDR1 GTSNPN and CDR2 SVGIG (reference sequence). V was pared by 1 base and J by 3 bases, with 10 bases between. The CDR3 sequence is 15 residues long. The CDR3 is CAWSDGGGGANVLTF. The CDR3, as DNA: TGTGCCTGGAGTGATGGGGGAGGTGGGGCCAACGTCCTGACTTTC.

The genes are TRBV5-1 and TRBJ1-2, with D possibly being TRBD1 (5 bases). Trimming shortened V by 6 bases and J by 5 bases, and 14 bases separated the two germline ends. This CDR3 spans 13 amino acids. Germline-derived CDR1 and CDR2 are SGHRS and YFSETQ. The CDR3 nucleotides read TGCGCCAGCAACCCAGGGTGGGAATATGGCTACACCTTC. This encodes CASNPGWEYGYTF.

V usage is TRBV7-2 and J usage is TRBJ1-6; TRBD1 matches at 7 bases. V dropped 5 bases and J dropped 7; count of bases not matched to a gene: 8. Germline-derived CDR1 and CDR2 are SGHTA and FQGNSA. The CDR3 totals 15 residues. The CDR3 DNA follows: TGTGCCAGCAGCCCTAGGGGACAGATGAATTCACCCCTCCACTTT. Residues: CASSPRGQMNSPLHF.

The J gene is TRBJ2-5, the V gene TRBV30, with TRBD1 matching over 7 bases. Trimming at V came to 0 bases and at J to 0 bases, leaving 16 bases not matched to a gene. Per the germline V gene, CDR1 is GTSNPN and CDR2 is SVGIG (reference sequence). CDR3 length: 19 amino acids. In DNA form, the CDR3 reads TGTGCCTGGAGTGTATCTTATGACCAAGGGGGCCCGTACCAAGAGACCCAGTACTTC. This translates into CAWSVSYDQGGPYQETQYF.

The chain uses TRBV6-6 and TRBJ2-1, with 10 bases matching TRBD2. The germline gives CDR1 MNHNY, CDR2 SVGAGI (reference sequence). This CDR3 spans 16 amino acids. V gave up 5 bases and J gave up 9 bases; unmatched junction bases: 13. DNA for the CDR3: TGTGCCAGCAGTCCCGGGACTAGCGCCCAATTTGGTGAGCAGTTCTTC. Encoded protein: CASSPGTSAQFGEQFF.

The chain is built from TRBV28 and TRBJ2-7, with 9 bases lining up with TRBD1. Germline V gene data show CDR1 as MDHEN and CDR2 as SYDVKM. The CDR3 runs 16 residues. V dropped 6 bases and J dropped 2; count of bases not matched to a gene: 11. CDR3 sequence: CASSPLGDRAPYEQYF. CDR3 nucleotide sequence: TGTGCCAGCAGCCCCCTCGGGGACAGGGCTCCCTACGAGCAGTACTTC.

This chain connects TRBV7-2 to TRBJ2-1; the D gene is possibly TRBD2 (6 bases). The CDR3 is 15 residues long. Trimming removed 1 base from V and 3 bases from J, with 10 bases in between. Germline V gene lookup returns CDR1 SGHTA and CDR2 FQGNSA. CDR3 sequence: CASSLGPAGYNEQFF. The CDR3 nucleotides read TGTGCCAGCAGCTTAGGCCCAGCGGGCTACAATGAGCAGTTCTTC.

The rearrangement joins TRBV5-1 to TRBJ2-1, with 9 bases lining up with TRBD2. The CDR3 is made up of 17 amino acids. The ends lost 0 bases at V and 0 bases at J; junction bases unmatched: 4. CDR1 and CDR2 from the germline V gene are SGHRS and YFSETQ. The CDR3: CASSLGLAGISYNEQFF. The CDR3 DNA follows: TGCGCCAGCAGCTTGGGGCTAGCGGGAATCTCCTACAATGAGCAGTTCTTC.